The 8 T cell receptor beta chains listed next were all sequenced from one sample in a study of blood T cell repertoires in COVID-19. TCRdb's copy holds only in-frame clones and misses some; the assay was immunoSEQ multiplex PCR. The table lists under 100,000 clones, roughly 85% of them singletons. The specimen sequenced was peripheral blood. Receptors originate from a man younger than 45 with acute or convalescent COVID-19.

The rearrangement links TRBV27 to TRBJ2-2; tentatively, D is TRBD2 (6 bases). Per the germline V gene, CDR1 is MNHEY and CDR2 is SMNVEV (reference sequence). The CDR3 sequence is 14 residues long. V was shortened by 3 bases and J by 6 bases, with 11 bases between the two germline ends. The CDR3 region has the DNA TGTGCCAGCAGTTTTTCTAGCGTCGCCGGGGAGCTGTTTTTT. Amino acid sequence: CASSFSSVAGELFF.

This clone was found once. The chain combines TRBV23-1 with TRBJ2-1; a possible D gene is TRBD1 (6 bases). TRBV23-1 qualifies as an ORF whose function is uncertain. The ends were cut back, 6 bases at V and 6 bases at J, with 21 bases in the middle. The CDR3 runs to 16 residues. CDR3 DNA sequence: TGCGCCAGCAGGGAAGACAGGATCGTTACTTCCAATGAGCAGTTCTTC. This encodes CASREDRIVTSNEQFF.

This clone has a single count. The chain joins TRBV6-4 to TRBJ1-5; D is unresolved. This CDR3 region has 13 residues. V gave up 5 bases and J gave up 0 bases, with 5 bases separating them. The germline CDR1 and CDR2 sequences are MRHNA and SNTAGT. The CDR3 loop reads CASSLHSNQPQHF. The CDR3 nucleotides are TGTGCCAGCAGTTTACATAGCAATCAGCCCCAGCATTTT.

The J gene is TRBJ2-5, the V gene TRBV7-9, with D possibly TRBD1 on 5 matching bases. The CDR3 has 12 amino acids. V was cut by 11 bases and J by 0 bases, with 10 bases left in between. Germline V lookup: CDR1 SEHNR, CDR2 FQNEAQ (reference sequence). In DNA, the CDR3 is TGTGCCGCAGAGGACAACCAAGAGACCCAGTACTTC. Its translation: CAAEDNQETQYF.

In this sample, this clone turned up once. The rearrangement joins TRBV6-5 to TRBJ2-7; the match to TRBD1 covers 7 bases. Trimming removed 0 bases from V and 5 bases from J; junction bases left unmatched: 4. Germline V CDR1 and CDR2: MNHEY, SVGAGI. CDR3 length: 14 amino acids. CDR3 nucleotide sequence: TGTGCCAGCAGTTACTCTCGGACAGGTCACGAGCAGTACTTC. This encodes CASSYSRTGHEQYF.

This clone came up once. This sequence joins TRBV3-1 (or the pseudogene TRBV3-2) and TRBJ2-7; tentatively, D is TRBD2 (5 bases). V was clipped by 6 bases and J by 6 bases, with 9 bases between them. Germline V gene lookup returns CDR1 LGHDT and CDR2 YNNKEL (reference sequence). The CDR3 length is 11 residues. CDR3 coding DNA: TGTGCCAGCAGGCGAGGGAGCGAGCAGTACTTC. This encodes CASRRGSEQYF.

Worth noting for this clone: Different DNA sequences within this sample yield the same CDR3. The chain is built from TRBV28 and TRBJ1-4, with 9 bases lining up with TRBD1. V was clipped by 6 bases and J by 7 bases; unmatched bases: 3. The CDR3 is 13 amino acids. CDR1 and CDR2 from the germline V gene are MDHEN and SYDVKM. DNA of the CDR3: TGTGCCAGCAGCCTGGACAGGGGTGAAAAACTGTTTTTT. It is translated as CASSLDRGEKLFF.

For this clone: Other DNA sequences from this sample encode an identical CDR3 as well. This chain links TRBV11-2 with TRBJ2-7, with 11 bases identical to TRBD2. V shed 4 bases and J 4 bases; nucleotides not matched to a gene: 3. There are 14 residues in the CDR3. Germline assignment: CDR1 SGHAT and CDR2 FQNNGV. The CDR3 protein is CASSSTSGSYEQYF. CDR3 in DNA: TGTGCCAGCAGCTCAACTAGCGGGAGTTACGAGCAGTACTTC.